This TCR beta chain was recovered during a study of T cells after yellow fever vaccination. TCRdb itself ran the 5' RACE reads through MiXCR, one entry per CDR3 protein. In the table there are about 220,000 distinct CDR3 sequences, around 3.1% of which are singletons. Many counts were recorded for this clonotype. V was clipped by 3 bases and J by 3 bases; unmatched bases: 7. The CDR3 is 15 residues long. Germline V CDR1 and CDR2: SGHVS, FNYEAQ. Sequencing was performed on CD4+ T cells sorted from PBMCs, taken 10 days after the yellow fever booster vaccination. The chain has TRBV7-6 and TRBJ1-1; TRBD1 agrees at 7 bases. The receptor was isolated from a man younger than 30 who received the YFV17D yellow fever vaccine. The CDR3 loop reads CASSLGQGGDTEAFF. CDR3 DNA: TGTGCCAGCAGCTTGGGCCAGGGGGGCGACACTGAAGCTTTCTTT.